The 12 T cell receptor beta chains given below trace back to one sample, sequenced in a study of T cells in Graves' hyperthyroidism and ophthalmopathy. Template material for amplifying TCR beta CDR3 regions consisted of RNA transcripts. An initial round of RT-PCR targeting the TCR CDR3 relied on the HTBI primer set. TCRdb re-derived calls from the multiplex PCR reads in MiXCR, one entry per CDR3 protein. The sample records hundreds of thousands of distinct CDR3 sequences, roughly 40% being singletons. Specimen: blood. All receptors derive from a young man with Graves' hyperthyroidism.

The sample holds many counts of this clonotype. The chain couples TRBV7-2 to TRBJ2-7; 7 nucleotides line up with TRBD1. Trimming at V came to 3 bases and at J to 1 base, leaving 3 bases not matched to a gene. CDR1 is SGHTA and CDR2 is FQGNSA in the germline V gene. This CDR3 contains 14 residues. The DNA for the CDR3 is TGTGCCAGCAGCTTCGCAGGGGGATCCTACGAGCAGTACTTC. Translating it yields CASSFAGGSYEQYF.

The J gene is TRBJ2-2, the V gene TRBV5-1; D call uncertain. The CDR3 is 14 residues long. CDR1 is SGHRS, CDR2 YFSETQ, per germline. Trimming removed 4 bases at V and 7 bases at J, with 14 bases between. The CDR3 region has the DNA TGCGCCAGCAGCATACAGTCCCCGGGCGGGGAGCTGTTTTTT. As protein: CASSIQSPGGELFF.

In this sample, this clonotype turned up a few times. This may stem from a read error, because a much larger clone lies one nucleotide away. This chain uses TRBV6-5 with TRBJ2-7; D perhaps matches TRBD1 (7 bases). Trimming removed 5 bases from V and 3 bases from J, with 14 bases in between. The CDR3 length is 14 residues. Germline-derived CDR1 and CDR2 are MNHEY and SVGAGI. CDR3 DNA sequence: TGTGCCAGCAGTAGCAGGGGGGCGAGCTACGAGCAGTACTTC. Translation gives CASSSRGASYEQYF.

As regards this clonotype: Relative to the germline gene, one junction end is altered; a read error may explain this. This rearrangement joins TRBV19 to TRBJ1-1; D not certain. Germline assignment: CDR1 LNHDA and CDR2 SQIVND (reference sequence). The CDR3 is made up of 14 amino acids. DNA of the CDR3: TGTGCCAGAAGTATTGCCGGTCCGAACACTGAAGCTTTCTTT. Protein: CARSIAGPNTEAFF.

The gene calls are TRBV12-3 or TRBV12-4 and TRBJ1-5; D gene unclear. The germline V and J ends were trimmed by 7 bases and 3 bases, with 10 bases remaining between them. The CDR3 runs 13 residues. The CDR3 DNA reads as TGTGCCAGCACCCAACAGATCAATCAGCCCCAGCATTTT. It translates to CASTQQINQPQHF.

The sample holds many counts of this clonotype. The CDR3 nucleotides are TGTGCCAGCAGTGAATCAGAAGGGGATAGCAATCAGCCCCAGCATTTT. Translated, it gives CASSESEGDSNQPQHF. J is TRBJ1-5 and V is TRBV25-1; TRBD1 might be the D (5 bases). The V end was cut by 1 base, the J end by 0 bases, with 10 bases between. Germline lookup yields CDR1 MGHDK and CDR2 SYGVNS. The CDR3 is 16 residues long.

This clonotype was picked up a small number of times. This chain uses TRBV12-3 or TRBV12-4 with TRBJ2-7, with a tentative D call TRBD2 (6 bases). V was pared by 7 bases and J by 3 bases, with 13 bases between. This CDR3 is 13 amino acids long. Written as DNA, the CDR3 is TGTGCCAGCATGGTGGACTACAACTACGAGCAGTACTTC. Amino acids: CASMVDYNYEQYF.

This clonotype was counted ten times or more. The rearrangement uses TRBV15 and TRBJ2-2; 9 nucleotides match TRBD1. The V gene's germline CDR1 is LNHNV and CDR2 YYDKDF (reference sequence). The CDR3 is 13 residues long. V shed 8 bases, J shed 5 bases, and the junction held 3 bases outside the gene matches. The CDR3 coding sequence is TGTGCCACCGGGACAGGGAGTACCGGGGAGCTGTTTTTT. This translates into CATGTGSTGELFF.

V and J are TRBV15 and TRBJ2-7; 7 bases align to TRBD1. The CDR3 covers 16 residues. Germline V CDR1 and CDR2: LNHNV, YYDKDF (reference sequence). The V and J ends lost 10 bases and 0 bases, in that order; junction bases with no gene match: 15. In DNA form, the CDR3 reads TGTGCCAGCATCCCTGGGGGACAGAAGGGCTCCTACGAGCAGTACTTC. Its translation: CASIPGGQKGSYEQYF.

V usage is TRBV7-9 and J usage is TRBJ2-5, with D maybe TRBD2 (6 bases). The length of the CDR3 is 13 residues. The germline V gene encodes CDR1 SEHNR and CDR2 FQNEAQ (reference sequence). The V end lost 3 bases, the J end lost 5 bases, and 10 bases lay between the germline ends. CDR3 in amino acids: CASSFREDETQYF. CDR3 DNA: TGTGCCAGCAGCTTCAGGGAGGATGAGACCCAGTACTTC.

V usage is TRBV10-3 and J usage is TRBJ1-5; 9 bases are shared with TRBD1. V shed 10 bases, J shed 7 bases, and the junction held 17 bases outside the gene matches. CDR1 ENHRY and CDR2 SYGVKD come from the germline V gene. This CDR3 has 16 amino acids. The CDR3 sequence is CASSEAYRGQGQPQHF. In DNA, the CDR3 is TGTGCCAGCAGCGAAGCCTACAGGGGGCAGGGGCAGCCCCAGCATTTT.

A note on this clonotype: A read error may be the cause here, since a much bigger clone is one base away. The V and J genes are TRBV5-1 and TRBJ1-6; 9 positions agree with TRBD1. This CDR3 is built from 15 residues. Germline V CDR1 and CDR2: SGHRS, YFSETQ. Trimming took 7 bases from V and 9 from J; bases not matched to a gene: 11. For the CDR3, the DNA is TGCGCCAGCGGCCCGGAGGGGGACAGGGTTTCACCCCTCCACTTT. It is translated as CASGPEGDRVSPLHF.